Given below is one T cell receptor beta chain in context. Germline V gene lookup returns CDR1 DFQATT and CDR2 SNEGSKA (reference sequence). This CDR3 region has 14 residues. V shed 3 bases and J shed 10 bases, with 21 bases lying between them. Per the authors' pipeline: It was from reference gene primer amplification that nucleated cell counts were estimated. Profiled with immunoSEQ multiplex PCR; TCRdb holds only in-frame clones, not every one. From that table come the V and J calls and clone size; the DNA was used to work out D and trimming. The sample shows more than 100,000 clones, 75% to 90% of them seen only once. The entry originates in a study of blood T cell repertoires in COVID-19. Study-wide background: Both acute and convalescent COVID-19 samples were obtained from the United States, Italy and Spain. From T cells, B-cell-depleted T cells, or PBMCs came the material, which was cDNA or gDNA.

The sequenced sample consisted of peripheral blood. The source is a human donor in a cohort sampled during active COVID-19. The rearrangement links TRBV20-1 to TRBJ1-1; TRBD1 is a possible D gene (5 bases). The CDR3 nucleotides read TGCAGTGCTAGTCGGGGACTTTCCCCGCGCGGAGCTTTCTTT. Translating it yields CSASRGLSPRGAFF.